Sequencing of this TCR beta chain was carried out in a study of T cell responses to AZD1222 COVID-19 vaccine. Findings and limits, study-wide: A reported finding is that nearly half of spike-specific TCRs target unmutated variant regions.

A note on this clone: The antigen is undetermined.

Using immunoSEQ multiplex PCR, the repertoire was profiled, and TCRdb retains in-frame clones only, with some absent. The sample gives 150,000 to 200,000 clones, roughly nine tenths of which show up once; 1.3% is in the top ten. The CDR3 spans 13 residues. Per germline, CDR1 GTSNPN and CDR2 SVGIG (reference sequence). Trimming took 0 bases from V and 7 from J, leaving 12 bases between them. The receptor comes from an adult who received the AZD1222 COVID-19 vaccine. The V and J genes are TRBV30 and TRBJ1-2; D ambiguous. The specimen comprised peripheral blood, sampled 28 days after the second AZD1222 dose. The CDR3: CAWSVRGGSGYTF. The CDR3 bases are TGTGCCTGGAGTGTACGGGGAGGCTCTGGCTACACCTTC.